A single sample gave rise to the 19 T cell receptor beta chains below, sequenced in a study of control samples from healthy donors and cancer patients. Method: immunoSEQ multiplex PCR; TCRdb's copy keeps in-frame clones and lacks some. The repertoire holds about 180,000 clones, with roughly 90% as singletons. Sequenced input: blood. The receptors come from a woman aged 50 to 60 in good health.

The J gene is TRBJ2-3, the V gene TRBV7-6, with 9 bases lining up with TRBD2. V gave up 3 bases and J gave up 8 bases; unmatched junction bases: 18. Germline lookup yields CDR1 SGHVS and CDR2 FNYEAQ. The CDR3 runs 18 residues. The CDR3: CASSLVNVPGLAMGTQYF. The CDR3 coding sequence is TGTGCCAGCAGCTTGGTAAACGTTCCGGGACTAGCAATGGGTACGCAGTATTTT.

This chain uses TRBV4-3 with TRBJ1-5, with D uncertain. Germline lookup yields CDR1 LGHNA and CDR2 YSLEER. The CDR3 spans 16 residues. The V end was cut by 0 bases, the J end by 4 bases, with 13 bases between. CDR3 in DNA: TGCGCCAGCAGCCAAGACACCGGGAACGGAAATCAGCCCCAGCATTTT. Amino acid sequence: CASSQDTGNGNQPQHF.

The chain has TRBV12-5 and TRBJ2-1; TRBD2 aligns across 8 bases. Germline V gives CDR1 LGHNT, CDR2 FRNRAP. The CDR3 covers 16 residues. V trimming: 0 bases; J trimming: 9 bases; junction bases outside the gene matches: 10. The CDR3 loop is CASGLVLGLGFVEQFF. In DNA form, the CDR3 reads TGTGCTAGTGGTTTGGTACTGGGACTAGGGTTTGTTGAGCAGTTCTTC.

The V and J genes are TRBV3-1 (or the pseudogene TRBV3-2) and TRBJ2-5, with 7 nucleotides matching TRBD1. Losses at the gene ends were 4 bases for V and 2 bases for J; bases not matched to a gene: 7. Germline V gene lookup returns CDR1 LGHDT and CDR2 YNNKEL (reference sequence). This CDR3 contains 15 residues. CDR3 amino acids: CASSPSPRGQETQYF. DNA for the CDR3: TGTGCCAGCAGCCCCAGCCCCAGGGGGCAAGAGACCCAGTACTTC.

This chain joins TRBV9 and TRBJ2-5; the D gene is possibly TRBD2 (5 bases). The V end was cut by 0 bases, the J end by 0 bases, with 6 bases between. CDR3 length: 14 residues. Germline loops: CDR1 SGDLS, CDR2 YYNGEE. The CDR3 sequence is CASSVGTHQETQYF. CDR3 nucleotide sequence: TGTGCCAGCAGCGTAGGGACTCACCAAGAGACCCAGTACTTC.

This chain joins TRBV11-2 and TRBJ2-1, with D maybe TRBD2 (6 bases). The V end lost 0 bases, the J end lost 8 bases, and 20 bases lay between the germline ends. The CDR3 is made up of 17 amino acids. Germline assignment: CDR1 SGHAT and CDR2 FQNNGV. CDR3 nucleotides: TGTGCCAGCAGCTTAGACCCTCCCGGGGGTACCGTAGATGAGCAGTTCTTC. This translates into CASSLDPPGGTVDEQFF.

The CDR3 spells CASSLLGWDSETYEQYF. The CDR3 coding sequence is TGTGCCAGCAGTTTATTGGGATGGGACAGCGAGACCTACGAGCAGTACTTC. The V call is TRBV28, the J call TRBJ2-7, with 7 bases that match TRBD1. The CDR3 has 17 residues. V shed 1 base, J shed 2 bases, and the junction held 11 bases outside the gene matches. CDR1 and CDR2 from the germline V gene are MDHEN and SYDVKM.

The J gene is TRBJ1-2, the V gene TRBV30; no clear D gene. Deletions cut 6 bases from V and 2 bases from J, with 10 bases between. Germline CDR1 and CDR2: GTSNPN and SVGIG (reference sequence). The CDR3 sequence is 12 residues long. CDR3: CACVTANYGYTF. The CDR3 nucleotides are TGTGCCTGCGTAACAGCAAACTATGGCTACACCTTC.

The chain joins TRBV7-9 to TRBJ1-2, with 7 bases fitting TRBD1. Trimming removed 1 base from V and 8 bases from J; junction bases left unmatched: 4. The CDR3 spans 13 residues. Germline assignment: CDR1 SEHNR and CDR2 FQNEAQ (reference sequence). The CDR3 spells CASSLGQGTGYTF. The CDR3 DNA is TGTGCCAGCAGCTTAGGACAGGGTACCGGCTACACCTTC.

This clone was seen once. The genes are TRBV24-1 and TRBJ2-5; no clear D gene. The germline gives CDR1 KGHDR, CDR2 SFDVKD. Trimming took off 5 bases at V and 3 bases at J, with 6 bases between the two ends. The CDR3 is 12 residues long. CDR3 nucleotides: TGTGCCACCAGTGGCTCCGAAGAGACCCAGTACTTC. As protein: CATSGSEETQYF.

This chain uses TRBV28 with TRBJ2-3; D remains unclear. Trimming took off 2 bases at V and 2 bases at J, with 2 bases between the two ends. CDR3 length: 12 residues. Looked up from germline, CDR1 is MDHEN and CDR2 is SYDVKM. The CDR3 region has the DNA TGTGCCAGCAGTTTAAACACAGATACGCAGTATTTT. Amino acids: CASSLNTDTQYF.

This rearrangement joins TRBV11-2 to TRBJ2-2; TRBD1 or TRBD2 may be the D gene (5 bases each). The CDR3 totals 15 residues. Germline CDR1 reads SGHAT; CDR2 reads FQNNGV. Trimming removed 1 base at V and 0 bases at J, with 6 bases between. CDR3 protein: CASSLGGTNTGELFF. The CDR3, as DNA: TGTGCCAGCAGCTTAGGGGGGACGAACACCGGGGAGCTGTTTTTT.

This chain joins TRBV11-2 and TRBJ1-5, with D tentatively TRBD1 (5 bases). The CDR3 totals 17 residues. The germline V and J ends were trimmed by 1 base and 2 bases, with 15 bases remaining between them. Per the germline V gene, CDR1 is SGHAT and CDR2 is FQNNGV. CDR3 bases: TGTGCCAGCAGCTTAGGGGTGGGAGTAGGGGGCAATCAGCCCCAGCATTTT. Translation: CASSLGVGVGGNQPQHF. The full variable domain, its missing parts supplied by reference TRBV11-2 and TRBJ1-5, is EAGVAQSPRYKIIEKRQSVAFWCNPISGHATLYWYQQILGQGPKLLIQFQNNGVVDDSQLPKDRFSAERLKGVDSTLKIQPAKLEDSAVYLCASSLGVGVGGNQPQHFGDGTRLSIL.

The V gene is TRBV3-1 (or the pseudogene TRBV3-2), the J gene TRBJ2-1; D gene unclear. Trimming shortened V by 3 bases and J by 6 bases, and 12 bases separated the two germline ends. This CDR3 contains 14 residues. Germline CDR1 is LGHDT and CDR2 is YNNKEL (reference sequence). The CDR3 coding sequence is TGTGCCAGCAGCCAGAGGCCAACTCCCAATGAGCAGTTCTTC. It encodes CASSQRPTPNEQFF.

There are a few counts of this clone. This sequence joins TRBV18 and TRBJ1-3; unclear D gene. V was trimmed by 0 bases and J by 2 bases, leaving 5 bases between them. The CDR3 totals 14 residues. Germline CDR1 is KGHSH and CDR2 is LQKENI. CDR3 amino acids: CASSPPSAGNTIYF. In DNA form, the CDR3 reads TGTGCCAGCTCACCACCGTCGGCTGGAAACACCATATATTTT. The full variable domain, in which reference TRBV18 and TRBJ1-3 provide the parts outside the CDR3, is NAGVMQNPRHLVRRRGQEARLRCSPMKGHSHVYWYRQLPEEGLKFMVYLQKENIIDESGMPKERFSAEFPKEGPSILRIQQVVRGDSAAYFCASSPPSAGNTIYFGEGSWLTVV.

This clone was seen a few times. The genes are TRBV6-2 or TRBV6-3 and TRBJ1-5, with no clear D. The length of the CDR3 is 12 residues. V dropped 2 bases and J dropped 9 bases, with 8 bases sitting between them. Germline loops: CDR1 MNHEY, CDR2 SVGEGT. CDR3 protein: CASSYGRAPQHF. In DNA, the CDR3 is TGTGCCAGCAGTTACGGGAGGGCGCCCCAGCATTTT.

This chain joins TRBV11-3 and TRBJ2-2; D remains ambiguous. The V end lost 5 bases, the J end lost 3 bases, and 4 bases lay between the germline ends. The germline V gene encodes CDR1 SGHNT and CDR2 YENEEA. CDR3 length equals 12 residues. The CDR3 DNA reads TGTGCCAGCAGCCCCGACACCGGGGAGCTGTTTTTT. Protein: CASSPDTGELFF.

V usage is TRBV7-2 and J usage is TRBJ1-3; D is unresolved. CDR1 and CDR2 from the germline V gene are SGHTA and FQGNSA. V dropped 0 bases and J dropped 4 bases, with 13 bases sitting between them. The CDR3 runs to 16 residues. CDR3 loop: CASSLAGRGTGNTIYF. CDR3 DNA: TGTGCCAGCAGCTTAGCGGGTCGGGGAACAGGAAACACCATATATTTT.

The chain couples TRBV28 to TRBJ1-4; no definite D call. CDR3 length: 14 residues. V lost 3 bases, J lost 6 bases, and 11 bases lay in between. Germline V gene sequence: CDR1 MDHEN, CDR2 SYDVKM. In DNA, the CDR3 is TGTGCCAGCAGTTTGGTTGATTATGATGAAAAACTGTTTTTT. Encoded protein: CASSLVDYDEKLFF.